These 14 T cell receptor beta chains share one sample of origin, sequenced in a study of beta chain features in type 1 diabetes. The study reverse transcribed the entire isolated RNA, so it sequenced expressed TCRB transcripts. Using immunoSEQ multiplex PCR, the repertoire was profiled, and TCRdb retains in-frame clones only, with some absent. The sample lists fewer than 900,000 clones, under 20% occurring once. Sequences were obtained from naive CD4+ T cells from blood. These receptors originate from a woman aged 18-29 years in good health.

In regard to this clone: A junction boundary mismatches the germline segment, possibly from a read error. The chain is built from TRBV6-5 and TRBJ1-2; 9 bases fit TRBD1. This CDR3 has 13 residues. Germline-derived CDR1 and CDR2 are MNHEY and SVGAGI. The CDR3: CAAGQGGFYAYTF. The CDR3 DNA follows: TGTGCCGCGGGACAGGGAGGTTTTTATGCCTACACCTTC.

The J gene is TRBJ2-2, the V gene TRBV19; TRBD1 agrees at 7 bases. CDR1 LNHDA and CDR2 SQIVND come from the germline V gene (reference sequence). Losses at the gene ends were 9 bases for V and 2 bases for J; bases not matched to a gene: 6. This CDR3 region has 14 residues. The CDR3 DNA reads TGTGCCAGCTCCGGGACAGTAAACACCGGGGAGCTGTTTTTT. It codes for CASSGTVNTGELFF.

J is TRBJ2-2 and V is TRBV4-2; tentatively, D is TRBD2 (5 bases). The CDR3 has 17 residues. Trimming took off 1 base at V and 1 base at J, with 13 bases between the two ends. Germline V gives CDR1 LGHNA, CDR2 YNFKEQ. The CDR3: CASSQVLTRVNTGELFF. For the CDR3, the DNA is TGTGCCAGCAGCCAAGTCCTCACGCGGGTGAACACCGGGGAGCTGTTTTTT.

This chain connects TRBV15 to TRBJ2-2, with D perhaps TRBD1 (5 bases). V was shortened by 1 base and J by 7 bases, with 13 bases between the two germline ends. From germline, CDR1 is LNHNV and CDR2 YYDKDF (reference sequence). The CDR3 spans 15 residues. CDR3 protein: CATSRAVRVIGELFF. The CDR3 DNA reads TGTGCCACCAGCAGAGCCGTCAGGGTAATCGGGGAGCTGTTTTTT.

This clone was recorded a few times. The chain employs TRBV4-3 and TRBJ1-2; D gene ambiguous. The CDR3 is 15 residues long. The V gene's germline CDR1 is LGHNA and CDR2 YSLEER. V lost 2 bases and J lost 4, with 14 bases in between. CDR3 in DNA: TGCGCCAGCAGCCAATCGCGCTCCGAACTCTATGGCTACACCTTC. This translates into CASSQSRSELYGYTF.

The J gene is TRBJ2-1, the V gene TRBV18; possibly TRBD1 or TRBD2 for D (5 bases each). Germline loops: CDR1 KGHSH, CDR2 LQKENI. Trimming removed 0 bases at V and 4 bases at J, with 13 bases between. The length of the CDR3 is 16 residues. The DNA for the CDR3 is TGTGCCAGCTCACCACCATCGGGGCTAAAATACAATGAGCAGTTCTTC. The encoded protein is CASSPPSGLKYNEQFF.

The rearrangement joins TRBV7-8 to TRBJ2-7; D is uncertain. Germline CDR1 SGHVS, CDR2 FQNEAQ. V gave up 4 bases and J gave up 3 bases, with 19 bases separating them. There are 16 residues in the CDR3. CDR3 in DNA: TGTGCCAGCAGCTATGCTTCCTCGGACGGAGTCTACGAGCAGTACTTC. Encoded protein: CASSYASSDGVYEQYF.

This clone appeared a few times. The genes are TRBV4-2 and TRBJ1-2, with D possibly TRBD1 on 6 matching bases. The V end lost 0 bases, the J end lost 4 bases, and 12 bases lay between the germline ends. The germline V gene has CDR1 LGHNA and CDR2 YNFKEQ. The CDR3 contains 15 residues. As DNA, the CDR3 is TGTGCCAGCAGCCAAGATCTAGGCAGGGGCTATGGCTACACCTTC. Protein product: CASSQDLGRGYGYTF.

The genes are TRBV10-3 and TRBJ2-1, with 9 bases fitting TRBD2. Unmatched junction bases numbered 10, after V lost 3 bases and J lost 7 bases. The germline CDR1 and CDR2 sequences are ENHRY and SYGVKD. The CDR3 is 16 amino acids. The CDR3 spells CAISERVGLALNEQFF. DNA of the CDR3: TGTGCCATCAGTGAACGTGTCGGACTAGCGCTGAATGAGCAGTTCTTC.

J is TRBJ1-1 and V is TRBV11-1; TRBD1 might be the D (6 bases). Germline V lookup: CDR1 SGHAT, CDR2 FQDESV (reference sequence). CDR3 length: 14 amino acids. The V end lost 10 bases, the J end lost 5 bases, and 20 bases lay between the germline ends. CDR3 sequence reads: CATTQRQATTEAFF. The DNA of the CDR3 is TGTGCCACCACCCAAAGACAGGCTACTACTGAAGCTTTCTTT.

The chain combines TRBV25-1 with TRBJ2-1; weak D call: TRBD2 (6 bases). The CDR3 loop spans 15 amino acids. Per the germline V gene, CDR1 is MGHDK and CDR2 is SYGVNS. V was cut by 3 bases and J by 5 bases, with 14 bases left in between. CDR3 residues: CASSDAGRENNEQFF. CDR3 in DNA: TGTGCCAGCAGTGACGCGGGAAGGGAAAACAATGAGCAGTTCTTC. Combining the CDR3 with reference TRBV25-1 and TRBJ2-1 gives the whole variable domain EADIYQTPRYLVIGTGKKITLECSQTMGHDKMYWYQQDPGMELHLIHYSYGVNSTEKGDLSSESTVSRIRTEHFPLTLESARPSHTSQYLCASSDAGRENNEQFFGPGTRLTVL.

This sequence joins TRBV6-1 and TRBJ1-5, with a possible D match to TRBD1 (6 bases). The germline V and J ends were trimmed by 3 bases and 2 bases, with 14 bases remaining between them. Germline values: CDR1 MNHNS, CDR2 SASEGT. There are 16 residues in the CDR3. The CDR3 protein is CASSDLPGVRNQPQHF. Written as DNA, the CDR3 is TGTGCCAGCAGTGACTTACCAGGGGTGCGCAATCAGCCCCAGCATTTT.

The chain uses TRBV7-2 and TRBJ2-7; tentatively, D is TRBD1 (6 bases). Germline loops: CDR1 SGHTA, CDR2 FQGNSA. The V end lost 5 bases, the J end lost 3 bases, and 17 bases lay between the germline ends. The CDR3 has 15 amino acids. CDR3 amino acids: CASSPRAGEYYEQYF. The CDR3 DNA reads as TGTGCCAGCAGCCCCCGGGCAGGGGAGTACTACGAGCAGTACTTC.

The rearrangement links TRBV7-8 to TRBJ2-3; D is possibly TRBD1 (6 bases). The CDR3 loop spans 17 amino acids. Trimming pared 5 bases from V and 2 bases from J, leaving 20 bases between. The germline CDR1 and CDR2 sequences are SGHVS and FQNEAQ. CDR3 loop: CASSPLSGAVFTDTQYF. CDR3 sequence (DNA): TGTGCCAGCAGCCCACTCTCAGGGGCCGTTTTCACAGATACGCAGTATTTT.